Here is one TCR beta chain with its context. The data belong to a study of CD8 T cells in Susac syndrome. Trimming left V 3 bases short and J 2 bases short, with 11 bases between. The CDR3 runs to 15 residues. Random hexamers were used to reverse transcribe the RNA input (about 0.5 to 1 ug). Multiplex immunoSEQ PCR targeted 54 Vbeta and 13 Jbeta TCR beta segments. TCRdb used MiXCR to reprocess the immunoSEQ multiplex PCR reads, holding one entry per CDR3 protein. The table records about 140,000 distinct CDR3 sequences, 95% of them present only once. CD8+ and CD4+ blood T cells underwent TCR beta sequencing.

The gene calls are TRBV12-3 or TRBV12-4 and TRBJ1-5; D is uncertain. The sample was CD4+ T cells from PBMCs. The sequence was collected from a human donor with Susac syndrome. Here the CDR3 DNA reads TGTGCCAGCAGTTTTTCGGCTTCGGGCAATCAGCCCCAGCATTTT. It translates to CASSFSASGNQPQHF.